Below, 20 T cell receptor beta chains from the same sample are listed, as sequenced in a study of T cells after yellow fever vaccination. TCRdb reprocessed the 5' RACE reads with MiXCR, giving one entry per CDR3 protein. The sample carries 300,000 or so distinct CDR3 sequences, 10% to 15% recorded once. The source material was CD4+ T cells sorted from PBMCs, sampled 45 days after the yellow fever booster vaccination. These receptors were taken from a man in his thirties or forties who received the YFV17D yellow fever vaccine.

The genes are TRBV5-1 and TRBJ2-6; 7 bases line up with TRBD1. Trimming took 7 bases from V and 0 from J; bases not matched to a gene: 7. There are 16 residues in the CDR3. Germline V lookup: CDR1 SGHRS, CDR2 YFSETQ. The CDR3 DNA follows: TGCGCCAGCGCCGGGACAGAGAGCTCTGGGGCCAACGTCCTGACTTTC. Translating gives CASAGTESSGANVLTF.

This clonotype has only a few counts. The CDR3 protein is CATSDPWTSGSSYEQYF. CDR3 nucleotides: TGTGCCACCAGTGATCCGTGGACTAGCGGGAGCTCCTACGAGCAGTACTTC. This chain connects TRBV24-1 to TRBJ2-7; 13 nucleotides agree with TRBD2. CDR3 length equals 17 residues. The germline CDR1 and CDR2 sequences are KGHDR and SFDVKD. Germline trimming cut 3 bases from V and 0 bases from J; bases unmatched to any gene: 4.

This sequence joins TRBV30 and TRBJ2-2; 7 positions match TRBD1. CDR3 size: 13 residues. Germline V lookup: CDR1 GTSNPN, CDR2 SVGIG (reference sequence). The J segment lost 1 base and the V segment lost 7 bases, leaving 3 bases of the junction unmatched. The CDR3, as DNA: TGTGCCTCGGACAGGCTGAACACCGGGGAGCTGTTTTTT. The encoded protein is CASDRLNTGELFF.

This clonotype was observed a few times. The V call is TRBV6-2 or TRBV6-3, the J call TRBJ2-1, with D possibly matching TRBD1 (5 bases). Trimming left V 7 bases short and J 6 bases short, with 16 bases between. This CDR3 is built from 14 residues. In germline, CDR1 is MNHEY, CDR2 SVGEGT. CDR3 sequence (DNA): TGTGCCAGCAATGCCGGACGACAGCCCAATGAGCAGTTCTTC. Amino acid sequence: CASNAGRQPNEQFF.

J is TRBJ2-1 and V is TRBV29-1, with 11 bases fitting TRBD2. Per the germline V gene, CDR1 is SQVTM and CDR2 is ANQGSEA. This CDR3 region has 12 residues. The V gene end was trimmed by 5 bases and the J gene end by 9 bases; junction bases not matched to a gene: 3. The CDR3 DNA sequence: TGCAGCGTTCTAGCGGGAGGCACTGAGCAGTTCTTC. The encoded protein is CSVLAGGTEQFF.

This clonotype has more than one count but fewer than ten. The V call is TRBV6-1, the J call TRBJ2-7, with D possibly TRBD2 on 5 matching bases. The V and J ends lost 7 bases and 4 bases respectively, with 20 bases between them. There are 15 residues in the CDR3. Germline CDR1 is MNHNS and CDR2 is SASEGT. CDR3 amino acids: CASTSAEGWRYEQYF. Here the CDR3 DNA reads TGTGCCAGCACCTCAGCAGAAGGGTGGAGGTACGAGCAGTACTTC.

The chain is built from TRBV20-1 and TRBJ2-5; D could derive from TRBD1 or TRBD2 (5 bases each). Germline V gene sequence: CDR1 DFQATT, CDR2 SNEGSKA (reference sequence). Deletions cut 5 bases from V and 5 bases from J, with 15 bases between. The CDR3 loop spans 13 amino acids. CDR3: CSAPREGRETQYF. DNA of the CDR3: TGCAGTGCTCCACGCGAGGGGCGGGAGACCCAGTACTTC.

This clonotype has just a few counts. The V call is TRBV12-3 or TRBV12-4, the J call TRBJ1-1; D uncertain. This CDR3 comprises 13 residues. V was pared by 3 bases and J by 1 base, with 6 bases between. The CDR3 DNA reads as TGTGCCAGCAGTTTGGGGAAGAACACTGAAGCTTTCTTT. Amino acids: CASSLGKNTEAFF.

The table lists this clonotype with a few counts. The V and J genes are TRBV5-6 and TRBJ2-5; D gene unclear. Trimming left V 3 bases short and J 9 bases short, with 9 bases between. From germline, CDR1 is SGHDT and CDR2 YYEEEE. The CDR3 has 11 amino acids. The CDR3, as DNA: TGTGCCAGCAGCTGGTCCGGGCCCCAGTACTTC. It codes for CASSWSGPQYF.

J is TRBJ2-7 and V is TRBV3-1, with D perhaps matching TRBD2 (6 bases). V was pared by 7 bases and J by 4 bases, with 23 bases between. In germline, CDR1 is LGHDT, CDR2 YNNKEL (reference sequence). This CDR3 contains 16 residues. The CDR3: CASIPREVLAPYEQYF. CDR3 nucleotide sequence: TGTGCCAGCATCCCAAGGGAGGTACTCGCACCTTACGAGCAGTACTTC.

This CDR3 is CASSLSGEGRYEQYF. CDR3 nucleotides: TGTGCCAGCAGCTTATCTGGCGAAGGGAGATACGAGCAGTACTTC. This chain links TRBV7-8 with TRBJ2-7, with TRBD2 as a possible D gene (5 bases). The CDR3 runs 15 residues. Per the germline V gene, CDR1 is SGHVS and CDR2 is FQNEAQ. The germline V and J ends were trimmed by 2 bases and 4 bases, with 15 bases remaining between them.

This chain links TRBV4-1 with TRBJ2-1, with D maybe TRBD1 (5 bases). The V gene's germline CDR1 is MGHRA and CDR2 YSYEKL. V was clipped by 1 base and J by 9 bases, with 10 bases between them. This CDR3 has 13 amino acids. The CDR3 DNA follows: TGCGCCAGCAGCCAAGTCCAGGGTCTTGAGCAGTTCTTC. It yields the protein CASSQVQGLEQFF.

The CDR3 protein is CASSLGSSGRETQYF. CDR3 sequence (DNA): TGTGCCAGCAGCTTAGGGTCTAGCGGGAGAGAGACCCAGTACTTC. The V call is TRBV7-9, the J call TRBJ2-5; 10 nucleotides agree with TRBD2. The CDR3 consists of 15 residues. Per the germline V gene, CDR1 is SEHNR and CDR2 is FQNEAQ (reference sequence). The V segment lost 1 base and the J segment 4 bases; nucleotides outside the gene matches: 3.

This clonotype was seen only a few times. This sequence joins TRBV15 and TRBJ1-5, with TRBD1 identical over 8 bases. The germline gives CDR1 LNHNV, CDR2 YYDKDF (reference sequence). The CDR3 extends over 15 amino acids. After removal of 7 bases from V and 3 bases from J, the junction contained 8 bases not matched to a gene. This CDR3 is CATTLDRGYNQPQHF. CDR3 DNA sequence: TGTGCCACCACCCTAGACAGGGGATACAATCAGCCCCAGCATTTT.

The table lists this clonotype with many counts. This chain joins TRBV20-1 and TRBJ2-5; D is perhaps TRBD1 (5 bases). The CDR3 totals 13 residues. V lost 5 bases to trimming and J lost 4 bases, with 14 bases between them. Germline CDR1 is DFQATT and CDR2 is SNEGSKA (reference sequence). The CDR3 loop reads CSAWGPVGETQYF. The CDR3 DNA follows: TGCAGTGCTTGGGGCCCCGTTGGAGAGACCCAGTACTTC.

The chain couples TRBV28 to TRBJ2-5, with 7 bases identical to TRBD1. V trimming: 4 bases; J trimming: 4 bases; junction bases outside the gene matches: 15. The CDR3 loop spans 17 amino acids. Germline CDR1 reads MDHEN; CDR2 reads SYDVKM. The CDR3 reads CASSSRATGWRGETQYF. CDR3 bases: TGTGCCAGCAGTTCGAGAGCGACAGGGTGGCGAGGAGAGACCCAGTACTTC.

The chain recombines TRBV1 with TRBJ2-1. TRBV1 is recorded as a pseudogene. The CDR3 covers 14 residues. CDR3 DNA sequence: TGCACCAGCAGTCCCCGGGACTACTACAATGAGCAGTTCTTC. This codes for CTSSPRDYYNEQFF.

This clonotype was detected only a few times. The rearrangement joins TRBV20-1 to TRBJ2-3, with a weak D call TRBD2 (5 bases). CDR3 length: 14 amino acids. The V gene's germline CDR1 is DFQATT and CDR2 SNEGSKA (reference sequence). The CDR3 loop reads CSRFSRGSTDTQYF. As DNA, the CDR3 is TGCAGCCGGTTTAGCCGCGGGTCGACAGATACGCAGTATTTT.

This clonotype was found a few times. The genes are TRBV20-1 and TRBJ1-1; D call uncertain. Deletions cut 5 bases from V and 0 bases from J, with 10 bases between. Looked up from germline, CDR1 is DFQATT and CDR2 is SNEGSKA (reference sequence). The CDR3 contains 13 residues. DNA for the CDR3: TGCAGTGCTGGGAATCTGATGAACACTGAAGCTTTCTTT. Translated: CSAGNLMNTEAFF.

This clonotype was counted between two and nine times. The gene calls are TRBV28 and TRBJ2-7; D is undetermined. Trimming pared 7 bases from V and 3 bases from J, leaving 10 bases between. There are 12 residues in the CDR3. In germline, CDR1 is MDHEN, CDR2 SYDVKM. CDR3 in amino acids: CASKGSHYEQYF. In DNA, the CDR3 is TGTGCCAGCAAGGGCAGTCACTACGAGCAGTACTTC.